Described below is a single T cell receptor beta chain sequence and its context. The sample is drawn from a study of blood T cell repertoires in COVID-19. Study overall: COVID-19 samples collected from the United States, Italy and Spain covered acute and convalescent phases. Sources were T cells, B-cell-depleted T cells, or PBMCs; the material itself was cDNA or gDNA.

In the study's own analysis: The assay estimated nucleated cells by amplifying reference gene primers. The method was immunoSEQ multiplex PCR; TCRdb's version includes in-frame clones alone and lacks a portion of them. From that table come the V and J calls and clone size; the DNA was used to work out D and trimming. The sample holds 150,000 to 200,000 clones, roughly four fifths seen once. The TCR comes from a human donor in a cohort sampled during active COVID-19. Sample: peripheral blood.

CDR3 sequence: CASSPGLAPREETQYF. CDR3 sequence (DNA): TGTGCCAGCTCACCTGGACTAGCGCCTAGGGAGGAGACCCAGTACTTC. This chain connects TRBV19 to TRBJ2-5, with 9 bases matching TRBD2. This CDR3 is built from 16 residues. The V and J ends lost 9 bases and 5 bases, in that order; junction bases with no gene match: 16. Germline loops: CDR1 LNHDA, CDR2 SQIVND (reference sequence).